The 2 T cell receptor beta chains below come from one sample, sequenced in a study of immune evolution from preneoplasia to lung adenocarcinoma. Data came from immunoSEQ multiplex PCR; TCRdb stores just in-frame clones and leaves some out. The sample yields 4,000 to 4,500 clones, 75% to 85% seen once. Sequenced: FFPE invasive lung adenocarcinoma tissue. The receptor set was obtained from a person aged 70 to 80 with invasive lung adenocarcinoma. Some clones in this sample may be carry-over from other donors' samples.

The chain couples TRBV30 to TRBJ1-1; D perhaps matches TRBD1 (5 bases). CDR1 GTSNPN and CDR2 SVGIG come from the germline V gene (reference sequence). V lost 0 bases and J 11 bases, leaving 13 bases between the germline ends. The CDR3 is 12 amino acids. In DNA form, the CDR3 reads TGTGCCTGGAGTGTTAAGGGGTCAGGGGCTTTCTTT. Protein: CAWSVKGSGAFF.

The chain uses TRBV29-1 and TRBJ2-3; D uncertain. Trimming stripped 2 bases from V and 2 bases from J, with 17 bases between. CDR1 is SQVTM, CDR2 ANQGSEA, per germline. The CDR3 is made up of 16 amino acids. CDR3 amino acids: CSVERAAFQLTDTQYF. In DNA, the CDR3 is TGCAGCGTTGAAAGGGCAGCCTTTCAGCTCACAGATACGCAGTATTTT.